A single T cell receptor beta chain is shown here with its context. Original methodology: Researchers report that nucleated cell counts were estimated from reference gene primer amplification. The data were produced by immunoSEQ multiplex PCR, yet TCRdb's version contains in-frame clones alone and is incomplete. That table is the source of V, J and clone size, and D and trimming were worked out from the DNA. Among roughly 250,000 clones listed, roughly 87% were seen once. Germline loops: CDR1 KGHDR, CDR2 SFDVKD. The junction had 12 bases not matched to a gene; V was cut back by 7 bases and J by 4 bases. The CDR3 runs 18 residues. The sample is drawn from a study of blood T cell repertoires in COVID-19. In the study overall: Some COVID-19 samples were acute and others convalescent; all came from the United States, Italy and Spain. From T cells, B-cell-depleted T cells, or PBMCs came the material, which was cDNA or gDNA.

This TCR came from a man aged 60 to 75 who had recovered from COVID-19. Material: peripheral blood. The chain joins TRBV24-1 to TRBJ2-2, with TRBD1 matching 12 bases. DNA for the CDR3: TGTGCCACCAGGACGGGACAGGGGGCTTTTGGGTTCACCGGGGAGCTGTTTTTT. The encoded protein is CATRTGQGAFGFTGELFF.